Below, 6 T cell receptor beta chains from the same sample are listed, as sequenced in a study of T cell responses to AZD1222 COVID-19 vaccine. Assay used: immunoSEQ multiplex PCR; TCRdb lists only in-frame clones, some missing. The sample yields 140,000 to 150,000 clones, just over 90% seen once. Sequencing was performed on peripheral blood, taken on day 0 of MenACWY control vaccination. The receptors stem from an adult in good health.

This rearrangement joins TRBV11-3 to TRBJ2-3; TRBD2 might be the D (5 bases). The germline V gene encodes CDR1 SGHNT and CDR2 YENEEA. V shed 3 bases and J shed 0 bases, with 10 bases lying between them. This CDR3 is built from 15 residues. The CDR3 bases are TGTGCCAGCAGCTTTCGAGCTAGCAGCACAGATACGCAGTATTTT. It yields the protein CASSFRASSTDTQYF.

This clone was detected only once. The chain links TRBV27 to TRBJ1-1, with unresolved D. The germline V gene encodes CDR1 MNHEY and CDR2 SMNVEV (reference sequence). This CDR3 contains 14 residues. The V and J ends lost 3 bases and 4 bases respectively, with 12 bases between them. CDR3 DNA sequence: TGTGCCAGCAGTTTTGTCGCAGGCCCCACTGAAGCTTTCTTT. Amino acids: CASSFVAGPTEAFF.

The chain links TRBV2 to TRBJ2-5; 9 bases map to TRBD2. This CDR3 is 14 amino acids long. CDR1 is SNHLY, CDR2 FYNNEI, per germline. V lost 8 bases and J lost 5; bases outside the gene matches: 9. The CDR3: CASCYLAGSETQYF. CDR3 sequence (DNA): TGTGCCAGCTGCTATCTAGCGGGATCTGAGACCCAGTACTTC.

The CDR3 DNA sequence: TGTGCCAGCAGTGACGGTTGGTCCGTCCCAGGGGCCAACGTCCTGACTTTC. It yields the protein CASSDGWSVPGANVLTF. The chain employs TRBV6-4 and TRBJ2-6; D remains unclear. Trimming pared 2 bases from V and 4 bases from J, leaving 15 bases between. The CDR3 spans 17 residues. Per germline, CDR1 MRHNA and CDR2 SNTAGT.

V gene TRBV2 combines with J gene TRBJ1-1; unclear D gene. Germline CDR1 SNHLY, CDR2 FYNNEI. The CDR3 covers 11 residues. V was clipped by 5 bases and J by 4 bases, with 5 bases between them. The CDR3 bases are TGTGCCAGCAGTCTATTCACTGAAGCTTTCTTT. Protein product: CASSLFTEAFF.

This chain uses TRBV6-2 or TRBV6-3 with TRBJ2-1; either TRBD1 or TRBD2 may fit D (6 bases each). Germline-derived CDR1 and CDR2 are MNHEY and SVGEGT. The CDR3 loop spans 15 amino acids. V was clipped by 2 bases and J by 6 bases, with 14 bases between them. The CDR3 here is CASSYPPGGGNEQFF. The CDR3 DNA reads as TGTGCCAGCAGTTACCCTCCCGGAGGGGGCAATGAGCAGTTCTTC.